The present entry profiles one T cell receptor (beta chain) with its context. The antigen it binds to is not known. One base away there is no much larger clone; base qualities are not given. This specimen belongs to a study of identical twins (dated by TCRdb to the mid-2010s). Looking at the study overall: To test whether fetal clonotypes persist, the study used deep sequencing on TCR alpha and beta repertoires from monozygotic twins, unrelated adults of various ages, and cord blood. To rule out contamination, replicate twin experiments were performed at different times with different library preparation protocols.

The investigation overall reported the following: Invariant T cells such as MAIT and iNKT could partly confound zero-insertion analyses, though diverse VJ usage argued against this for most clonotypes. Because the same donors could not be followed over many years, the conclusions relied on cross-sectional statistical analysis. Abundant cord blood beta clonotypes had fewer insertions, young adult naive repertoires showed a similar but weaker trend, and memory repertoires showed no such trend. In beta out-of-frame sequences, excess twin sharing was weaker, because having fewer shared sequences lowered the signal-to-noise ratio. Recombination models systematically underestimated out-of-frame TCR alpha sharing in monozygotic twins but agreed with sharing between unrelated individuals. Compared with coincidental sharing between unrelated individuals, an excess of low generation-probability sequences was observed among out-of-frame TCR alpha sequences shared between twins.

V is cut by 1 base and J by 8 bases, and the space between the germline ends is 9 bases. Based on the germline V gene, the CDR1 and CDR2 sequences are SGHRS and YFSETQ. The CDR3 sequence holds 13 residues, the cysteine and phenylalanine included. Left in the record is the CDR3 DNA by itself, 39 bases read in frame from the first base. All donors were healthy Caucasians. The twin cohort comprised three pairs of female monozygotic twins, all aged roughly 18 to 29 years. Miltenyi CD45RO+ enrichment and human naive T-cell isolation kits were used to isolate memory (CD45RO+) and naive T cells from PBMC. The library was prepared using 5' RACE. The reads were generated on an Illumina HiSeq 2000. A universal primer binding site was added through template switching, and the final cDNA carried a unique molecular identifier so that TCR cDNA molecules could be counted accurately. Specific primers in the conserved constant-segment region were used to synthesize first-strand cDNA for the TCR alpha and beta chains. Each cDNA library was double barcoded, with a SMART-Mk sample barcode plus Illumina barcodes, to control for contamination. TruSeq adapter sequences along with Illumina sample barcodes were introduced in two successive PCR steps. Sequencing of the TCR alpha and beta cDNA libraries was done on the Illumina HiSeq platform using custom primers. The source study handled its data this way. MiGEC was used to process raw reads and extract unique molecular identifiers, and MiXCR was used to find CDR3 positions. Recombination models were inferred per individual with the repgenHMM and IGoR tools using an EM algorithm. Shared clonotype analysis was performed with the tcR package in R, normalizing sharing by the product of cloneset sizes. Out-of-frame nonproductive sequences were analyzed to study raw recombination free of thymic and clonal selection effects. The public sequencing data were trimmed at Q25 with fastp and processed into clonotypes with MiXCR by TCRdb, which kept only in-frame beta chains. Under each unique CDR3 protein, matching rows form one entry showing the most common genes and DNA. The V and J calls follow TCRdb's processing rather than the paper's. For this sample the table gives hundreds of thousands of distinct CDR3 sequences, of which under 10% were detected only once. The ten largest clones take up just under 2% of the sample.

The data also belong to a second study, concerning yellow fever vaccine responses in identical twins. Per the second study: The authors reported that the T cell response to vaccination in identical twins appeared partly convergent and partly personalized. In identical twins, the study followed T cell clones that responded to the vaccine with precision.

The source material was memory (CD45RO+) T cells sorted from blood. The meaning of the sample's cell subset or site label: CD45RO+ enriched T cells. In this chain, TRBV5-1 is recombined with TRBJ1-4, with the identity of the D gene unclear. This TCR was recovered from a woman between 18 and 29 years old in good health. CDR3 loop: CASSLWGGEKLFF. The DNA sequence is TGCGCCAGCAGCTTGTGGGGAGGAGAAAAACTGTTTTTT.